This TCR beta chain is drawn from a study of beta chain features in type 1 diabetes. General study results and limits: The naive, central memory and Treg TCRB repertoires showed an apparent similarity that was greater among patients than among healthy donors. TCRB CDR3s were moderately but significantly shorter in Type 1 diabetes patients in all four CD4+ subsets.

The investigators reverse transcribed all of the isolated RNA, so they sequenced expressed TCRB transcripts. An average of about 3.5 million reads was obtained for naive, central memory and regulatory T cell samples. TCRdb's table, derived via immunoSEQ multiplex PCR, lists solely in-frame clones and lacks some. The sample holds roughly 300,000 clones, around 15% seen once. The V gene's germline CDR1 is LGHNA and CDR2 YSLEER. V dropped 4 bases and J dropped 4 bases, with 13 bases sitting between them. The CDR3 covers 14 residues. This clone came up a few times. Its antigen is not identified. Researchers reported sorting CD4+ naive, central memory, regulatory and stem cell-like memory cells via CD45RO/CCR7/CD25/CD127/CD95/CD27.

The sequence was collected from a young man with type 1 diabetes. The chain recombines TRBV4-3 with TRBJ1-2; no clear D. The specimen sequenced was naive CD4+ T cells from blood. The CDR3 coding sequence is TGCGCCAGCAGCCGGAGCGCAGATTCCTATGGCTACACCTTC. Residues: CASSRSADSYGYTF.